These T cell receptor beta chains were read from a single sample in a study of blood T cell repertoires in COVID-19. Here immunoSEQ multiplex PCR was the method, and the copy in TCRdb shows in-frame clones only, minus some. The sample has 100,000 or so clones; more than 75% are singletons. Sequenced sample: peripheral blood. These receptors all stem from a man aged 30-40 years in a cohort sampled during active COVID-19. The CDR3 runs from the conserved cysteine through the conserved F or W. Fields, in order: CDR3 protein, CDR3 DNA, clone size, V gene, D gene, J gene. A D gene is named only where the DNA matches it firmly. Rows give clone size only sometimes, using once, few, many, or a class for an expanded clone.

CDR3: CASSLFADMDTEAFF
DNA: TGTGCCAGCAGTTTATTTGCGGACATGGACACTGAAGCTTTCTTT
size: once
V: TRBV28
D: -
J: TRBJ1-1

CDR3: CATSRARGRGIGNEQFF
DNA: TGTGCCACCAGCAGAGCGCGGGGCAGGGGGATTGGGAATGAGCAGTTCTTC
size: -
V: TRBV15
D: -
J: TRBJ2-1

CDR3: CASSEGASGGDSPYEQYF
DNA: TGTGCCAGCAGTGAAGGGGCTAGCGGGGGGGACTCTCCCTACGAGCAGTACTTC
size: medium-sized
V: TRBV2
D: TRBD2
J: TRBJ2-7

CDR3: CASSFKSPGNTEAFF
DNA: TGCGCCAGCAGCTTTAAATCTCCCGGGAACACTGAAGCTTTCTTT
size: -
V: TRBV5-1
D: -
J: TRBJ1-1

CDR3: CASSSRDRDHEQYF
DNA: TGTGCCAGCAGTTCCCGGGACAGGGACCACGAGCAGTACTTC
size: -
V: TRBV27
D: TRBD1
J: TRBJ2-7

CDR3: CASRPELISNYGYTF
DNA: TGTGCCAGCAGACCGGAGTTAATTTCTAACTATGGCTACACCTTC
size: -
V: TRBV27
D: -
J: TRBJ1-2

CDR3: CASSPGTANTEAFF
DNA: TGTGCCAGCTCACCAGGGACAGCTAACACTGAAGCTTTCTTT
size: -
V: TRBV18
D: TRBD1
J: TRBJ1-1

CDR3: CASSSHQGARGYTF
DNA: TGTGCCAGCAGTTCCCATCAGGGGGCGCGTGGCTACACCTTC
size: -
V: TRBV28
D: TRBD1
J: TRBJ1-2

CDR3: CASRGGSWEKLFF
DNA: TGTGCCAGCAGGGGAGGCTCTTGGGAAAAACTGTTTTTT
size: -
V: TRBV6-5
D: -
J: TRBJ1-4

CDR3: CASSGQGQGFETQYF
DNA: TGCGCCAGCAGCGGACAAGGTCAGGGCTTCGAGACCCAGTACTTC
size: once
V: TRBV5-1
D: -
J: TRBJ2-5

CDR3: CASSGSGNQPQHF
DNA: TGTGCCAGCAGTGGGAGTGGGAATCAGCCCCAGCATTTT
size: -
V: TRBV12-3/TRBV12-4
D: -
J: TRBJ1-5

CDR3: CASSSRTSLEINEKLFF
DNA: TGTGCCAGCAGTTCTAGGACATCCCTCGAAATTAATGAAAAACTGTTTTTT
size: -
V: TRBV28
D: -
J: TRBJ1-4

CDR3: CASSPRAGANVLTF
DNA: TGCGCCAGCAGCCCCAGGGCTGGGGCCAACGTCCTGACTTTC
size: -
V: TRBV5-1
D: -
J: TRBJ2-6

CDR3: CASSLGDSLVYF
DNA: TGTGCCAGCAGCTTAGGAGATTCCCTGGTGTACTTC
size: -
V: TRBV7-2
D: -
J: TRBJ2-4

CDR3: CASSLEEGKLEQFF
DNA: TGTGCCAGCAGCTTAGAGGAGGGGAAGTTGGAGCAGTTCTTC
size: -
V: TRBV7-9
D: -
J: TRBJ2-1

CDR3: CASSDGTKQGDTQYF
DNA: TGTGCCAGCAGTGACGGGACAAAGCAGGGAGATACGCAGTATTTT
size: -
V: TRBV6-4
D: -
J: TRBJ2-3

CDR3: CATSRDKATGEGNIQYF
DNA: TGTGCCACCAGCAGAGATAAGGCCACGGGGGAGGGAAACATTCAGTACTTC
size: -
V: TRBV15
D: TRBD2
J: TRBJ2-4

CDR3: CAWSPISGGNYEQYF
DNA: TGTGCCTGGAGTCCAATTAGCGGGGGGAACTACGAGCAGTACTTC
size: -
V: TRBV30
D: TRBD2
J: TRBJ2-7

CDR3: CASSMGGGGTDTQYF
DNA: TGTGCCAGCAGCATGGGAGGGGGGGGCACAGATACGCAGTATTTT
size: -
V: TRBV5-4
D: -
J: TRBJ2-3

CDR3: CASSIGGQFYGYTF
DNA: TGTGCCAGTAGTATAGGGGGACAGTTCTATGGCTACACCTTC
size: -
V: TRBV19
D: TRBD1
J: TRBJ1-2

CDR3: CASSRGGDNQPQHF
DNA: TGCGCCAGCTCTCGAGGGGGGGACAATCAGCCCCAGCATTTT
size: many
V: TRBV5-1
D: -
J: TRBJ1-5

CDR3: CASRKLAGAETQYF
DNA: TGTGCCAGCAGAAAACTAGCGGGGGCGGAGACCCAGTACTTC
size: -
V: TRBV6-5
D: TRBD2
J: TRBJ2-5

CDR3: CAWRSEGAAIFGYTF
DNA: TGTGCCTGGAGGTCGGAGGGGGCCGCTATATTTGGCTACACCTTC
size: -
V: TRBV30
D: TRBD1
J: TRBJ1-2

CDR3: CASSQSEWRGIVYEQYF
DNA: TGTGCCAGCAGCCAATCCGAATGGCGGGGGATTGTGTACGAGCAGTACTTC
size: -
V: TRBV3-1/TRBV3-2
D: TRBD2
J: TRBJ2-7

CDR3: CASSPTQGVWRNTEAFF
DNA: TGTGCCAGCAGTCCAACCCAGGGGGTATGGCGGAACACTGAAGCTTTCTTT
size: -
V: TRBV6-2/TRBV6-3
D: TRBD1
J: TRBJ1-1

CDR3: CASSLGGRAGSSYEQYF
DNA: TGTGCCAGCAGCTTAGGAGGGAGAGCGGGTAGCTCCTACGAGCAGTACTTC
size: -
V: TRBV11-2
D: -
J: TRBJ2-7

CDR3: CASSYSEPSAGNTIYF
DNA: TGTGCCAGCAGTTACTCGGAGCCCTCGGCGGGAAACACCATATATTTT
size: -
V: TRBV6-5
D: -
J: TRBJ1-3

CDR3: CASTGASGNLERELFF
DNA: -
size: -
V: TRBV7-3
D: -
J: TRBJ2-2

CDR3: CASSSSSVPGGGYYEQYF
DNA: TGTGCCAGCAGCTCGAGTTCGGTTCCGGGAGGGGGGTACTACGAGCAGTACTTC
size: -
V: TRBV5-4
D: TRBD2
J: TRBJ2-7

CDR3: CASSVAGSSPGGYTF
DNA: TGTGCCAGCAGCGTAGCGGGATCCTCCCCCGGTGGCTACACCTTC
size: -
V: TRBV9
D: -
J: TRBJ1-2

CDR3: CASSHRAGTDTQYF
DNA: TGTGCCAGCAGTCACCGTGCGGGAACAGATACGCAGTATTTT
size: -
V: TRBV28
D: -
J: TRBJ2-3

CDR3: CASSRQGMGLDTQYF
DNA: TGCGCCAGTTCCCGACAGGGAATGGGCTTAGATACGCAGTATTTT
size: -
V: TRBV5-1
D: TRBD1
J: TRBJ2-3

CDR3: CASSQEPKLAGVRETQYF
DNA: TGCGCCAGCAGCCAAGAGCCCAAACTAGCGGGGGTGAGGGAGACCCAGTACTTC
size: -
V: TRBV4-1
D: TRBD2
J: TRBJ2-5

CDR3: CASSERSRGTKVAKNIQYF
DNA: TGTGCCAGCAGTGAACGGTCGAGGGGGACAAAAGTAGCCAAAAACATTCAGTACTTC
size: -
V: TRBV6-1
D: -
J: TRBJ2-4

CDR3: CASSLDGTGGRWNYGYTF
DNA: TGTGCCAGCAGCTTGGACGGGACAGGGGGCAGGTGGAACTATGGCTACACCTTC
size: -
V: TRBV5-8
D: TRBD1
J: TRBJ1-2

CDR3: CASSLTGDYEQYF
DNA: TGTGCCAGCAGCCTGACAGGGGACTACGAGCAGTACTTC
size: -
V: TRBV6-5
D: TRBD1
J: TRBJ2-7

CDR3: CASSYGLAGGYSDTQYF
DNA: TGCGCCAGCAGCTACGGACTAGCGGGGGGCTATTCAGATACGCAGTATTTT
size: -
V: TRBV5-1
D: TRBD2
J: TRBJ2-3

CDR3: CASSPKGTGAYEQYF
DNA: TGTGCCAGCAGCCCAAAGGGGACAGGGGCCTACGAGCAGTACTTC
size: -
V: TRBV5-6
D: TRBD1
J: TRBJ2-7

CDR3: CASSLAGASSHTEAFF
DNA: TGCGCCAGCAGCTTGGCCGGAGCCTCCTCCCACACTGAAGCTTTCTTT
size: -
V: TRBV5-1
D: -
J: TRBJ1-1

CDR3: CAISDLLAGAGFETQYF
DNA: TGTGCCATCAGTGACTTGCTAGCGGGGGCGGGGTTCGAGACCCAGTACTTC
size: once
V: TRBV10-3
D: TRBD2
J: TRBJ2-5

CDR3: CASSFRATNEKLFF
DNA: TGTGCCAGCAGTTTTCGAGCAACTAATGAAAAACTGTTTTTT
size: -
V: TRBV28
D: -
J: TRBJ1-4

CDR3: CASKRTPNTEAFF
DNA: TGTGCCAGCAAAAGGACACCCAACACTGAAGCTTTCTTT
size: -
V: TRBV28
D: -
J: TRBJ1-1

CDR3: CASSLDGTGGYEQYF
DNA: TGCGCCAGCAGCCTTGACGGTACAGGGGGCTACGAGCAGTACTTC
size: -
V: TRBV4-1
D: TRBD1
J: TRBJ2-7

CDR3: CASSPLGSSIEQFF
DNA: TGCGCCAGCAGCCCGCTGGGGAGTTCGATTGAGCAGTTCTTC
size: -
V: TRBV4-1
D: -
J: TRBJ2-1

CDR3: CASARGEVSGNTIYF
DNA: TGTGCCAGCGCTAGGGGTGAAGTCTCTGGAAACACCATATATTTT
size: -
V: TRBV9
D: -
J: TRBJ1-3

CDR3: CASSLVLDNEQFF
DNA: TGTGCCAGCAGTTTAGTACTAGACAATGAGCAGTTCTTC
size: -
V: TRBV12-3/TRBV12-4
D: -
J: TRBJ2-1

CDR3: CASSLGRGTTGELFF
DNA: TGTGCCAGCAGCTTGGGACGGGGGACCACCGGGGAGCTGTTTTTT
size: -
V: TRBV5-4
D: -
J: TRBJ2-2

CDR3: CASSVVTRASTEAFF
DNA: TGTGCCAGCAGCGTAGTTACCAGGGCGAGCACTGAAGCTTTCTTT
size: -
V: TRBV9
D: -
J: TRBJ1-1

CDR3: CASSLDGRGITDTQYF
DNA: TGTGCCAGCAGCTTAGATGGGAGGGGAATCACAGATACGCAGTATTTT
size: -
V: TRBV11-2
D: TRBD2
J: TRBJ2-3

CDR3: CASSTSGAGELFF
DNA: TGCGCCAGCAGTACTAGCGGGGCCGGGGAGCTGTTTTTT
size: few
V: TRBV5-1
D: TRBD2
J: TRBJ2-2

CDR3: CASSPPTLMNTEAFF
DNA: TGTGCCAGCTCACCACCGACACTCATGAACACTGAAGCTTTCTTT
size: -
V: TRBV18
D: -
J: TRBJ1-1

CDR3: CASSHIGQGDYGYTF
DNA: TGTGCCAGCAGCCACATCGGACAGGGGGACTATGGCTACACCTTC
size: -
V: TRBV3-1/TRBV3-2
D: TRBD1
J: TRBJ1-2

CDR3: CASSPPGSYEQYF
DNA: TGTGCCAGCAGCCCGCCGGGCTCCTACGAGCAGTACTTC
size: -
V: TRBV5-6
D: -
J: TRBJ2-7